The source of this T cell receptor beta chain is a study of CD8+CD57+ T cells in acquired aplastic anemia. This clonotype was recorded at least ten times. Its antigen is as yet unknown. Germline V gene data show CDR1 as SQVTM and CDR2 as ANQGSEA. This CDR3 has 13 residues. V was shortened by 7 bases and J by 1 base, with 13 bases between the two germline ends. The template for TCR beta VDJ and CDR3 sequence profiling was genomic DNA. MiXCR was run by TCRdb on the reads, yielding one entry per CDR3 protein. The sample contains 400,000 to 450,000 distinct CDR3 sequences, around 68% of which appear only once. Broader study findings: Patients and controls shared twenty-nine CD8+ CDR3 sequences, which appeared highly expressed in patients and within their immunodominant clones.

This receptor was identified in a human donor in good health, serving as a control. The chain is built from TRBV29-1 and TRBJ1-1; maybe TRBD1 (6 bases). The sequenced sample was sorted CD4+, CD8+, or CD8+CD57+ T cells (not recorded which) from PBMCs. CDR3 region: CSAPGDSNTEAFF. In DNA form, the CDR3 reads TGCAGCGCCCCAGGGGATTCGAACACTGAAGCTTTCTTT.